Ten or more counts support the clone carrying this T cell receptor beta chain. RNA transcripts gave rise to amplified TCR beta CDR3 regions. First-round RT-PCR with HTBI primers amplified the TCR CDR3 region. TCRdb processed the multiplex PCR reads anew with MiXCR; each CDR3 protein has one entry. The top ten clones hold roughly 8.3% of a sample with 750,000 to 950,000 distinct CDR3 sequences, 38% of them seen once. The sample originates from a study of T cells in Graves' hyperthyroidism and ophthalmopathy. The CDR3 sequence is 14 residues long. Trimming removed 6 bases from V and 7 bases from J; junction bases left unmatched: 9. Germline V gene data show CDR1 as SGHTA and CDR2 as FQGNSA.

The clonotype comes from a man between 18 and 29 years old with Graves' hyperthyroidism. The rearrangement links TRBV7-2 to TRBJ1-5, with 7 nucleotides matching TRBD1. The material sequenced was blood. The CDR3 spells CASRRGGGDQPQHF. In DNA form, the CDR3 reads TGTGCCAGCAGAAGGGGAGGGGGCGACCAGCCCCAGCATTTT. The full variable domain, with the rest looked up from reference TRBV7-2 and TRBJ1-5, is GAGVSQSPSNKVTEKGKDVELRCDPISGHTALYWYRQSLGQGLEFLIYFQGNSAPDKSGLPSDRFSAERTGGSVSTLTIQRTQQEDSAVYLCASRRGGGDQPQHFGDGTRLSIL.